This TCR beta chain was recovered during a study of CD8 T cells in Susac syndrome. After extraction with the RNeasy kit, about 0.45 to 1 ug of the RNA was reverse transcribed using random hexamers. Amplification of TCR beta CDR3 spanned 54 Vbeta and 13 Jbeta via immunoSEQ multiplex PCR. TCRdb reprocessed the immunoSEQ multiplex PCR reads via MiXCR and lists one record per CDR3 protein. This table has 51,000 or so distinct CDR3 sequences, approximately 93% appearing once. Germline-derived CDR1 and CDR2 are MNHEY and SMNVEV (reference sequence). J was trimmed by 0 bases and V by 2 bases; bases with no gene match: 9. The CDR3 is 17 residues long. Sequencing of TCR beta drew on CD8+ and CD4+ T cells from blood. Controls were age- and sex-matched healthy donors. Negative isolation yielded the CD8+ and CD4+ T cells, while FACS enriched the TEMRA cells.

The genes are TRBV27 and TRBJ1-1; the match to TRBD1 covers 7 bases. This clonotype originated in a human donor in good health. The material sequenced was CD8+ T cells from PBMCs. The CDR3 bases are TGTGCCAGCAGTTTAAGTAGGACAGGTCTAATGAACACTGAAGCTTTCTTT. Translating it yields CASSLSRTGLMNTEAFF.